This T cell receptor (beta chain) was identified during a study of post-analysis software for immune sequencing data. Study context: The courses of disease that were included comprised relapsing-remitting, secondary progressive and progressive-relapsing multiple sclerosis.

In this sample, this clonotype turned up a few times. Antigen specificity is unknown. Study results and caveats: Four or five TRBV segments, including TRBV5-6, TRBV5-1 and TRBV20-1, were more frequent in patients than controls. Controls significantly exceeded multiple sclerosis patients in normalized Chao1 diversity. Analysis by F measure revealed that same-batch samples clustered strongly together.

Unique-molecular-identifier-tagged TCR beta cDNA libraries were used. Each batch of roughly 0.95 to 10 million T cells produced hundreds of thousands of cDNA molecules. TCRdb independently ran MiXCR on the PCR reads; one entry per CDR3 protein. The sample has about 170,000 distinct CDR3 sequences; 30% are singletons. The CDR3 is 15 amino acids. Germline CDR1 reads SGHVS; CDR2 reads FNYEAQ. The V gene lost 6 bases and the J gene lost 0 bases, with 13 bases spanning the gap. The chain combines TRBV7-6 with TRBJ2-3; D possibly corresponds to TRBD2 (6 bases). The sequence came from a girl between 5 and 17 years old with multiple sclerosis. Sample: blood. CDR3 DNA: TGTGCCAGCAGTCCGCTAGCGACTAGCACAGATACGCAGTATTTT. Residues: CASSPLATSTDTQYF.